This TCR beta chain was found in a study of radiation and T cells in renal cell carcinoma. General study points: In blood, top tumor clones expanded by 2 weeks, shrinking by 4. Baseline intratumoral clonotype presence is unknown without pretreatment biopsies.

The CDR3 is made up of 15 amino acids. Germline V gene lookup returns CDR1 SNHLY and CDR2 FYNNEI. After removal of 3 bases from V and 2 bases from J, the junction contained 4 bases not matched to a gene. This clone was detected only once. What it binds is unknown. Measured with immunoSEQ multiplex PCR; TCRdb has only the in-frame clones, and not every one. The table records roughly 61,000 clones, 65% to 80% of them present only once. The time point is: blood 4 weeks post-SBRT, at nephrectomy. Treatment here: 15 Gy SBRT to primary tumor, nephrectomy 4 weeks later. After SBRT, blood was collected at 2 and 4 weeks, plus baseline.

The receptor was isolated from a man between 60 and 75 years old with renal cell carcinoma. The chain carries TRBV2 and TRBJ2-3; 8 bases fit TRBD1. This material consisted of blood, taken from a patient whose treatment included radiotherapy and nephrectomy. The chain's CDR3 is CASSDQGAPTDTQYF. The CDR3 bases are TGTGCCAGCAGTGACCAGGGGGCCCCCACAGATACGCAGTATTTT.